What follows are 16 T cell receptor beta chains derived from one specimen sequenced in a study of T cell responses to AZD1222 COVID-19 vaccine. Assay used: immunoSEQ multiplex PCR; TCRdb lists only in-frame clones, some missing. Here the sample spans 110,000 to 150,000 clones, approximately 89% being singletons. Sequences were derived from peripheral blood, sampled on day 0 of AZD1222 vaccination. Every receptor here comes from an adult in good health.

This chain links TRBV27 with TRBJ1-6, with D perhaps TRBD1 (5 bases). The CDR3 covers 18 residues. V was trimmed by 4 bases and J by 10 bases, leaving 26 bases between them. Germline V lookup: CDR1 MNHEY, CDR2 SMNVEV (reference sequence). The CDR3 is CASSSFWGNQGMGSPLHF. The CDR3 DNA reads TGTGCCAGCAGTTCATTCTGGGGTAATCAGGGTATGGGATCACCCCTCCACTTT.

CDR3: CASTHRASVGNTIYF. As DNA, the CDR3 is TGTGCCAGCACCCACAGGGCCTCCGTTGGAAACACCATATATTTT. V is TRBV3-1 (or the pseudogene TRBV3-2) and J is TRBJ1-3; possibly TRBD1 for D (6 bases). Germline V gene data show CDR1 as LGHDT and CDR2 as YNNKEL (reference sequence). Deletions cut 7 bases from V and 3 bases from J, with 16 bases between. The CDR3 consists of 15 residues.

V usage is TRBV4-1 and J usage is TRBJ2-1; TRBD1 agrees at 8 bases. The CDR3 is made up of 15 amino acids. The germline V gene has CDR1 MGHRA and CDR2 YSYEKL. V shed 2 bases and J 2 bases; nucleotides not matched to a gene: 2. For the CDR3, the DNA is TGCGCCAGCAGCCAACGACAGGGGACCTACAATGAGCAGTTCTTC. Translating gives CASSQRQGTYNEQFF.

The chain employs TRBV19 and TRBJ1-5; maybe TRBD1 (6 bases). The CDR3 extends over 16 amino acids. Germline V gives CDR1 LNHDA, CDR2 SQIVND (reference sequence). V shed 2 bases and J shed 1 base, with 12 bases lying between them. CDR3 sequence: CASSIWGRGSNQPQHF. For the CDR3, the DNA is TGTGCCAGTAGTATATGGGGGCGGGGGAGCAATCAGCCCCAGCATTTT.

The V and J genes are TRBV27 and TRBJ1-5, with D perhaps matching TRBD1 (5 bases). CDR1 MNHEY and CDR2 SMNVEV come from the germline V gene (reference sequence). The CDR3 contains 14 residues. The V end lost 5 bases, the J end lost 3 bases, and 11 bases lay between the germline ends. Here the CDR3 DNA reads TGTGCCAGCAGTCTCGACAGTCCCAATCAGCCCCAGCATTTT. Its translation is CASSLDSPNQPQHF.

This clone was observed once. The chain is built from TRBV6-1 and TRBJ1-1; 8 bases line up with TRBD1. CDR1 is MNHNS, CDR2 SASEGT, per germline. CDR3 length: 14 amino acids. The V and J ends lost 1 base and 4 bases, in that order; junction bases with no gene match: 2. The CDR3, as DNA: TGTGCCAGCAGTGAAGTCACAGGGGGCACTGAAGCTTTCTTT. It yields the protein CASSEVTGGTEAFF.

This sequence joins TRBV28 and TRBJ2-6; weak D call: TRBD2 (7 bases). The CDR3 covers 18 residues. CDR1 is MDHEN, CDR2 SYDVKM, per germline. V lost 6 bases to trimming and J lost 1 base, with 19 bases between them. DNA of the CDR3: TGTGCCAGCAGCCGTAGGGGGGGGCGACTATCTGGGGCCAACGTCCTGACTTTC. It codes for CASSRRGGRLSGANVLTF. The full variable domain, its missing parts supplied by reference TRBV28 and TRBJ2-6, is DVKVTQSSRYLVKRTGEKVFLECVQDMDHENMFWYRQDPGLGLRLIYFSYDVKMKEKGDIPEGYSVSREKKERFSLILESASTNQTSMYLCASSRRGGRLSGANVLTFGAGSRLTVL.

The chain recombines TRBV4-1 with TRBJ2-3, with 7 nucleotides matching TRBD1. This CDR3 is 15 amino acids long. Germline loops: CDR1 MGHRA, CDR2 YSYEKL. The V segment lost 1 base and the J segment 7 bases; nucleotides outside the gene matches: 8. CDR3 amino acids: CASSQAGGLLNTQYF. Written as DNA, the CDR3 is TGCGCCAGCAGCCAAGCAGGGGGTCTGTTGAATACGCAGTATTTT.

The chain uses TRBV29-1 and TRBJ1-1; TRBD1 might be the D (5 bases). There are 12 residues in the CDR3. Germline CDR1 reads SQVTM; CDR2 reads ANQGSEA. Trimming removed 4 bases from V and 12 bases from J, with 18 bases in between. The chain's CDR3 is CSVVFGGFLTFF. The CDR3 bases are TGCAGCGTTGTCTTTGGGGGGTTTCTAACTTTCTTT.

The chain combines TRBV7-2 with TRBJ1-2, with D unresolved. The CDR3 has 14 amino acids. V lost 1 base and J lost 4, with 10 bases in between. CDR1 SGHTA and CDR2 FQGNSA come from the germline V gene. In DNA form, the CDR3 reads TGTGCCAGCAGCTTAGGCAGGTTTGGCTATGGCTACACCTTC. It encodes CASSLGRFGYGYTF.

The V and J genes are TRBV4-1 and TRBJ2-5; the D is unclear. The V end was cut by 1 base, the J end by 5 bases, with 14 bases between. The CDR3 consists of 15 residues. CDR1 is MGHRA and CDR2 is YSYEKL in the germline V gene. CDR3 DNA sequence: TGCGCCAGCAGCCAAGGAGGCCGTTCCGAGGAGACCCAGTACTTC. Residues: CASSQGGRSEETQYF.

The chain carries TRBV7-6 and TRBJ1-1; no definite D call. The CDR3 contains 14 residues. The ends were cut back, 5 bases at V and 1 base at J, with 11 bases in the middle. Germline CDR1 reads SGHVS; CDR2 reads FNYEAQ. CDR3 region: CASSPKDRNTEAFF. Here the CDR3 DNA reads TGTGCCAGCAGCCCAAAAGACCGGAACACTGAAGCTTTCTTT. Using reference TRBV7-6 and TRBJ1-1 for the parts outside the CDR3, the full variable domain is GAGVSQSPRYKVTKRGQDVALRCDPISGHVSLYWYRQALGQGPEFLTYFNYEAQQDKSGLPNDRFSAERPEGSISTLTIQRTEQRDSAMYRCASSPKDRNTEAFFGQGTRLTVV.

The CDR3 region has the DNA TGCGCCAGCAGCCACTTACAGGGGGCCCTAGCCAAAAACATTCAGTACTTC. Translated, it gives CASSHLQGALAKNIQYF. The chain carries TRBV4-1 and TRBJ2-4; 9 positions agree with TRBD1. The trim removed 3 bases at V and 0 bases at J, leaving 6 bases unmatched. CDR1 is MGHRA and CDR2 is YSYEKL in the germline V gene. The CDR3 spans 17 residues.

The gene calls are TRBV2 and TRBJ1-1; D is unresolved. V lost 0 bases and J lost 5, with 13 bases in between. This CDR3 is built from 15 residues. Germline V lookup: CDR1 SNHLY, CDR2 FYNNEI. The CDR3: CASSEALSRRTEAFF. The CDR3 region has the DNA TGTGCCAGCAGTGAAGCGCTGAGTCGAAGGACTGAAGCTTTCTTT.

With regard to this clone: A read error may account for a junction end that differs from germline. This sequence joins TRBV7-7 and TRBJ2-6; tentative D call: TRBD2 (5 bases). Per germline, CDR1 SSHAT and CDR2 FNYEAQ (reference sequence). The CDR3 sequence is 16 residues long. CDR3 amino acids: CASSDSGGSGANVLTF. Here the CDR3 DNA reads TGTGCTAGCAGCGACTCAGGAGGCTCTGGGGCCAACGTCCTGACTTTC.

V is TRBV29-1 and J is TRBJ2-3, with 8 bases lining up with TRBD1. Germline-derived CDR1 and CDR2 are SQVTM and ANQGSEA. The CDR3 has 14 residues. The V gene end was trimmed by 3 bases and the J gene end by 1 base; junction bases not matched to a gene: 3. The CDR3 region is CSVEKDRGTDTQYF. The CDR3 nucleotides are TGCAGCGTTGAGAAGGACAGGGGCACAGATACGCAGTATTTT.